A single sample is the source of the 17 T cell receptor beta chains below, sequenced in a study of post-analysis software for immune sequencing data. Researchers reported that TCR beta cDNA libraries carried unique molecular identifiers. One entry per CDR3 protein, called by TCRdb with MiXCR from the PCR reads. Here the sample spans around 260,000 distinct CDR3 sequences, 36% being singletons. General study findings and limits: Relative to controls, patients had 5 or 6 TRBV segments at higher frequency, with TRBV5-6, TRBV5-1 and TRBV20-1 among these.

No antigen has been identified for these receptors. Material for sequencing was blood. The receptors stem from a girl between 5 and 17 years old with multiple sclerosis.

This clonotype was found once. The genes are TRBV29-1 and TRBJ2-1; 10 bases align to TRBD2. Germline V gene lookup returns CDR1 SQVTM and CDR2 ANQGSEA. CDR3 length equals 19 residues. Unmatched junction bases numbered 16, after V lost 3 bases and J lost 2 bases. The CDR3 sequence is CSVDPSWLAGETTYNEQFF. The CDR3 DNA reads TGCAGCGTTGACCCGTCATGGCTAGCGGGAGAGACCACCTACAATGAGCAGTTCTTC.

In its sample, this clonotype was seen a few times. The chain employs TRBV27 and TRBJ2-2, with TRBD1 as a possible D gene (5 bases). The CDR3 runs 18 residues. The germline gives CDR1 MNHEY, CDR2 SMNVEV (reference sequence). Trimming left V 6 bases short and J 2 bases short, with 22 bases between. The CDR3 protein is CASRTMTQKGINTGELFF. For the CDR3, the DNA is TGTGCCAGCAGAACGATGACTCAAAAGGGGATTAACACCGGGGAGCTGTTTTTT.

This clonotype has a count of ten or more. The chain joins TRBV27 to TRBJ1-6, with TRBD1 as a possible D gene (5 bases). V lost 6 bases to trimming and J lost 7 bases, with 16 bases between them. The germline V gene encodes CDR1 MNHEY and CDR2 SMNVEV (reference sequence). This CDR3 is built from 15 residues. The CDR3 nucleotides are TGTGCCAGCAGCCCAACAGGCAACCCCAATTCACCCCTCCACTTT. This sequence encodes CASSPTGNPNSPLHF.

This clonotype was detected only a few times. The chain couples TRBV20-1 to TRBJ2-7, with D unclear. The CDR3 spans 13 residues. V lost 1 base and J 7 bases, leaving 14 bases between the germline ends. Germline loops: CDR1 DFQATT, CDR2 SNEGSKA (reference sequence). CDR3 DNA: TGCAGTGCTAGAGTATGGCAGCCCTCAGAGCAGTACTTC. Protein sequence: CSARVWQPSEQYF.

This rearrangement joins TRBV30 to TRBJ2-1; D not resolved. Germline assignment: CDR1 GTSNPN and CDR2 SVGIG (reference sequence). The CDR3 loop spans 12 amino acids. The V and J ends lost 4 bases and 7 bases respectively, with 11 bases between them. This CDR3 is CAWKIFGNEQFF. DNA for the CDR3: TGTGCCTGGAAGATCTTTGGGAATGAGCAGTTCTTC.

The gene calls are TRBV20-1 and TRBJ2-1, with TRBD2 identical over 16 bases. The V gene end was trimmed by 5 bases and the J gene end by 3 bases; junction bases not matched to a gene: 4. CDR3 length equals 16 residues. Germline assignment: CDR1 DFQATT and CDR2 SNEGSKA (reference sequence). The CDR3: CSASGLAGGGYNEQFF. The CDR3 DNA follows: TGCAGTGCTTCGGGACTAGCGGGAGGGGGCTACAATGAGCAGTTCTTC.

About this clonotype itself: A much more abundant neighbour one base away suggests this may be a read error. The J gene is TRBJ2-3, the V gene TRBV5-1, with D possibly being TRBD2 (5 bases). V gave up 4 bases and J gave up 4 bases, with 16 bases separating them. Germline V lookup: CDR1 SGHRS, CDR2 YFSETQ. There are 15 residues in the CDR3. As DNA, the CDR3 is TGCGCCAGCAGCATGTTGAGGGAGCCCTCAGATACGCAGTATTTT. This codes for CASSMLREPSDTQYF.

In its sample, this clonotype was seen many times. The V and J genes are TRBV4-1 and TRBJ2-6, with 7 positions matching TRBD1. J gave up 2 bases and V 1 base, and 5 bases lay outside the gene matches. Germline values: CDR1 MGHRA, CDR2 YSYEKL. CDR3 length: 17 amino acids. CDR3 residues: CASSQVRGRTGANVLTF. The CDR3 DNA reads as TGCGCCAGCAGCCAAGTGAGGGGGCGTACTGGGGCCAACGTCCTGACTTTC.

This clonotype came up many times. The V gene is TRBV5-6, the J gene TRBJ2-3; 11 nucleotides agree with TRBD2. V gave up 1 base and J gave up 5 bases; unmatched junction bases: 12. The germline V gene encodes CDR1 SGHDT and CDR2 YYEEEE. The CDR3 loop spans 18 amino acids. CDR3: CASSLLSGGAEVRDTQYF. The CDR3 DNA sequence: TGTGCCAGCAGCTTGCTTAGCGGGGGGGCCGAAGTCAGAGATACGCAGTATTTT.

Turning to this clonotype: Since a much larger clone is just one base distant, this may be a read error. The chain is built from TRBV12-3 or TRBV12-4 and TRBJ2-1, with D possibly TRBD2 on 5 matching bases. The CDR3 totals 14 residues. V was cut by 8 bases and J by 3 bases, with 14 bases left in between. CDR3 amino acids: CASHTGNIYNEQFF. In DNA form, the CDR3 reads TGTGCCAGCCACACCGGGAACATCTACAATGAGCAGTTCTTC.

This clonotype was found once. The chain carries TRBV12-3 or TRBV12-4 and TRBJ1-5, with 9 positions matching TRBD1. The V and J ends lost 1 base and 6 bases, in that order; junction bases with no gene match: 7. The CDR3 length is 16 residues. CDR3 nucleotide sequence: TGTGCCAGCAGTTTAGGGCCGGGACAGGGCTTTCAGCCCCAGCATTTT. Its protein is CASSLGPGQGFQPQHF.

There are many counts of this clonotype. The chain is built from TRBV20-1 and TRBJ2-1; weak D call: TRBD2 (6 bases). V gave up 3 bases and J gave up 3 bases, with 24 bases separating them. CDR1 and CDR2 (germline): DFQATT, SNEGSKA (reference sequence). The CDR3 is 18 amino acids. The CDR3 DNA reads as TGCAGTGCTAGTGGGCAGGTGAGGGGTGGCGGGAACTACAATGAGCAGTTCTTC. It specifies CSASGQVRGGGNYNEQFF.

This clonotype was seen many times. The gene calls are TRBV4-1 and TRBJ1-2; D unresolved. The V gene's germline CDR1 is MGHRA and CDR2 YSYEKL. The V end lost 0 bases, the J end lost 7 bases, and 9 bases lay between the germline ends. This CDR3 has 13 residues. Written as DNA, the CDR3 is TGCGCCAGCAGCCAAGAGGTCATGGGTGGCTACACCTTC. Its translation: CASSQEVMGGYTF.

There are a few counts of this clonotype. This chain links TRBV6-1 with TRBJ2-2; TRBD1 matches at 9 bases. The germline V gene encodes CDR1 MNHNS and CDR2 SASEGT. The junction had 13 bases not matched to a gene; V was cut back by 7 bases and J by 7 bases. The CDR3 contains 16 residues. CDR3 DNA: TGTGCCAGCACACGAGCCTACAGGGGGCGAAACGGGGAGCTGTTTTTT. The encoded protein is CASTRAYRGRNGELFF.

With respect to this clonotype: At one end the junction does not follow the germline gene, possibly because of a read error. This sequence joins TRBV14 and TRBJ1-6; no clear D. Germline V gene sequence: CDR1 SGHDN, CDR2 FVKESK. The CDR3 sequence is 15 residues long. The CDR3 region has the DNA TGTGCCAGCAACCAAGATTTCAAGGGCTATTCACCCCTCCACTTT. This sequence encodes CASNQDFKGYSPLHF.

This clonotype was counted ten times or more. The V call is TRBV20-1, the J call TRBJ2-3, with D possibly TRBD1 on 6 matching bases. The CDR3 is made up of 13 amino acids. Trimming shortened V by 5 bases and J by 0 bases, and 9 bases separated the two germline ends. Germline values: CDR1 DFQATT, CDR2 SNEGSKA (reference sequence). CDR3 in DNA: TGCAGTGCTGGACAGACTAGCACAGATACGCAGTATTTT. This codes for CSAGQTSTDTQYF.

V gene TRBV5-1 combines with J gene TRBJ2-1, with 8 positions matching TRBD2. CDR1 SGHRS and CDR2 YFSETQ come from the germline V gene. Trimming removed 0 bases from V and 8 bases from J; junction bases left unmatched: 13. The CDR3 length is 17 residues. CDR3 residues: CASSLAPGGIHDDEQFF. DNA for the CDR3: TGCGCCAGCAGCTTGGCACCGGGGGGGATACACGACGATGAGCAGTTCTTC.